A single sample gave rise to the 8 T cell receptor beta chains below, sequenced in a study of cytotoxic CD8 clonotypes in ibrutinib-treated CLL. The table came from immunoSEQ multiplex PCR; TCRdb's copy has only in-frame clones and leaves some out. The repertoire consists of some 150,000 clones, with about 84% occurring once and the leading ten covering about 7.4%. Specimen: PBMCs, collected after 36 months of ibrutinib treatment. These TCRs come from a human donor with chronic lymphocytic leukemia.

The chain is built from TRBV18 and TRBJ2-3; possible D gene TRBD1, 5 bases. The germline V gene encodes CDR1 KGHSH and CDR2 LQKENI. This CDR3 is built from 17 residues. With 4 bases removed from V and 4 bases from J, the gap between germline ends came to 21 bases. The CDR3 nucleotides are TGTGCCAGCTCACGGGGCCGCTCCACAATGGTGGCAGATACGCAGTATTTT. Protein: CASSRGRSTMVADTQYF.

Worth noting for this clone: The sample holds other DNA sequences that translate to the same CDR3. The V and J genes are TRBV5-1 and TRBJ1-5; D may be TRBD1 (6 bases). CDR1 and CDR2 (germline): SGHRS, YFSETQ. This CDR3 region has 13 residues. Trimming took off 3 bases at V and 4 bases at J, with 8 bases between the two ends. The CDR3 loop reads CASSSGQNQPQHF. Written as DNA, the CDR3 is TGCGCCAGCAGCTCAGGACAGAATCAGCCCCAGCATTTT.

The chain uses TRBV2 and TRBJ1-2; 8 bases line up with TRBD1. This CDR3 spans 13 amino acids. Losses at the gene ends were 6 bases for V and 6 bases for J; bases not matched to a gene: 6. Per the germline V gene, CDR1 is SNHLY and CDR2 is FYNNEI. The CDR3 bases are TGTGCCAGCAGAACACAGGGGGACCATGGCTACACCTTC. Translating gives CASRTQGDHGYTF.

The rearrangement links TRBV4-1 to TRBJ2-6, with D possibly TRBD2 on 6 matching bases. The germline V gene encodes CDR1 MGHRA and CDR2 YSYEKL. Between the trimmed V and J ends, which lost 4 bases and 0 bases, there was a span of 13 bases. The CDR3 runs 17 residues. CDR3 in amino acids: CASSRRDWGSGANVLTF. The DNA for the CDR3 is TGCGCCAGCAGCCGACGGGACTGGGGCTCTGGGGCCAACGTCCTGACTTTC.

The chain recombines TRBV20-1 with TRBJ2-7; the D is unclear. V gave up 7 bases and J gave up 2 bases, with 9 bases separating them. Germline CDR1 reads DFQATT; CDR2 reads SNEGSKA (reference sequence). CDR3 length: 11 amino acids. The CDR3 loop reads CSGGSPYEQYF. The CDR3, as DNA: TGCAGTGGGGGAAGTCCCTACGAGCAGTACTTC.

This rearrangement joins TRBV7-9 to TRBJ1-5; a possible D gene is TRBD1 (5 bases). This CDR3 contains 14 residues. From germline, CDR1 is SEHNR and CDR2 FQNEAQ (reference sequence). Trimming shortened V by 5 bases and J by 1 base, and 9 bases separated the two germline ends. This chain's CDR3 is CASSPQASNQPQHF. In DNA, the CDR3 is TGTGCCAGCAGCCCACAGGCCAGCAATCAGCCCCAGCATTTT.

The chain recombines TRBV7-8 with TRBJ1-6, with 8 bases that match TRBD1. Trimming removed 5 bases from V and 6 bases from J; junction bases left unmatched: 12. The CDR3 sequence is 17 residues long. From germline, CDR1 is SGHVS and CDR2 FQNEAQ. The CDR3 sequence: CASSAGTGSIANSPLHF. The CDR3 DNA is TGTGCCAGCAGCGCTGGGACAGGCAGTATTGCTAATTCACCCCTCCACTTT. Filled out from reference TRBV7-8 and TRBJ1-6, the complete variable domain reads GAGVSQSPRYKVAKRGQDVALRCDPISGHVSLFWYQQALGQGPEFLTYFQNEAQLDKSGLPSDRFFAERPEGSVSTLKIQRTQQEDSAVYLCASSAGTGSIANSPLHFGNGTRLTVT.

This chain joins TRBV2 and TRBJ1-5; tentatively, D is TRBD1 (5 bases). The V end was cut by 3 bases, the J end by 6 bases, with 12 bases between. The CDR3 is made up of 14 amino acids. CDR1 SNHLY and CDR2 FYNNEI come from the germline V gene. CDR3 protein: CASSDGRGPQPQHF. In DNA, the CDR3 is TGTGCCAGCAGTGACGGGCGGGGCCCTCAGCCCCAGCATTTT.